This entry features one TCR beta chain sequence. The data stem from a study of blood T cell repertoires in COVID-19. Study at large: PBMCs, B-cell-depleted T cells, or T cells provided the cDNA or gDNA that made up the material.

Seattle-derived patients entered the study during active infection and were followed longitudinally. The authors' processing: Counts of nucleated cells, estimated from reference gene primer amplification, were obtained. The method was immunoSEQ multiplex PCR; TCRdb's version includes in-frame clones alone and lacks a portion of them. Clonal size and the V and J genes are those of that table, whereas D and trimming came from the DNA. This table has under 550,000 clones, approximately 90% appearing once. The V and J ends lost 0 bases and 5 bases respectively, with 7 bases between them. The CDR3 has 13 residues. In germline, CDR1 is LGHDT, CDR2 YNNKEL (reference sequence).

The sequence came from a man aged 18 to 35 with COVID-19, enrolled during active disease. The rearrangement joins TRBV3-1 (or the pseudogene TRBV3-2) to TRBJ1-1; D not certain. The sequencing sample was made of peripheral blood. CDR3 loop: CASSQDSRTEAFF. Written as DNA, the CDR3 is TGTGCCAGCAGCCAAGATAGTAGAACTGAAGCTTTCTTT.